These 10 T cell receptor beta chains were all obtained from the same sample, sequenced in a study of blood T cell repertoires in COVID-19. Only in-frame clones appear in the TCRdb table, and some are missing; sequencing was by immunoSEQ multiplex PCR. Altogether some 320,000 clones are present, roughly 89% being singletons, with the ten largest covering approximately 5.5%. The material sequenced was PBMCs or T cells enriched from blood (not recorded which). The receptors here all came from a man aged 55 to 70 who had recovered from COVID-19.

The J gene is TRBJ2-3, the V gene TRBV11-2; 8 nucleotides align to TRBD1. Trimming cost V 4 bases and J 4 bases; bases outside gene matches: 4. This CDR3 contains 14 residues. CDR1 and CDR2 (germline): SGHAT, FQNNGV. The CDR3, as DNA: TGTGCCAGCAGCTCGGACAGGGTTGCAGATACGCAGTATTTT. This translates into CASSSDRVADTQYF.

This clone was seen only once. The rearrangement links TRBV27 to TRBJ2-7; 11 bases map to TRBD2. CDR1 and CDR2 from the germline V gene are MNHEY and SMNVEV (reference sequence). With 6 bases clipped from V and 2 bases from J, the junction kept 12 bases outside the gene matches. The CDR3 totals 17 residues. Written as DNA, the CDR3 is TGTGCCAGCAGAAGGGGAAGCGGGACTAGCGGCACCTACGAGCAGTACTTC. It translates to CASRRGSGTSGTYEQYF.

This clone was picked up one time. The chain couples TRBV5-1 to TRBJ2-5, with 14 bases lining up with TRBD2. CDR3 size: 18 residues. With 2 bases clipped from V and 5 bases from J, the junction kept 11 bases outside the gene matches. The germline CDR1 and CDR2 sequences are SGHRS and YFSETQ. The CDR3 DNA is TGCGCCAGCAGCTTCTTACCCGGACTAGCGGGAGGACAGGAGACCCAGTACTTC. This encodes CASSFLPGLAGGQETQYF.

The J gene is TRBJ2-1, the V gene TRBV28, with a possible D match to TRBD2 (5 bases). The V and J ends lost 6 bases and 6 bases respectively, with 18 bases between them. CDR3 size: 15 residues. Germline CDR1 and CDR2: MDHEN and SYDVKM. The DNA of the CDR3 is TGTGCCAGCAGCCCCCCTAGCTTAGTTGGCAATGAGCAGTTCTTC. Amino acid sequence: CASSPPSLVGNEQFF.

The chain joins TRBV5-4 to TRBJ1-3, with TRBD1 identical over 7 bases. CDR3 size: 15 residues. The trim removed 3 bases at V and 4 bases at J, leaving 7 bases unmatched. Germline V gives CDR1 SGHNT, CDR2 YYREEE (reference sequence). This CDR3 reads CASSWGGTEGNTIYF. The CDR3 DNA is TGTGCCAGCAGCTGGGGCGGGACAGAGGGAAACACCATATATTTT.

The chain is built from TRBV6-1 and TRBJ1-2; 7 bases are shared with TRBD1. The CDR3 has 16 amino acids. Per the germline V gene, CDR1 is MNHNS and CDR2 is SASEGT. The trim removed 4 bases at V and 1 base at J, leaving 9 bases unmatched. The DNA of the CDR3 is TGTGCCAGCAGTGGGGGCCCCGGGACAGATAACTATGGCTACACCTTC. Translating gives CASSGGPGTDNYGYTF.

This clone was observed a single time. The CDR3 region is CASSLRGLETQYF. In nucleotides, the CDR3 is TGTGCCAGCAGCTTGAGGGGACTCGAGACCCAGTACTTC. This chain connects TRBV7-2 to TRBJ2-5; TRBD2 is a possible D gene (6 bases). The CDR3 runs 13 residues. The germline V gene has CDR1 SGHTA and CDR2 FQGNSA. V lost 3 bases, J lost 5 bases, and 10 bases lay in between. Together with reference TRBV7-2 and TRBJ2-5, the CDR3 gives the full variable domain: GAGVSQSPSNKVTEKGKDVELRCDPISGHTALYWYRQSLGQGLEFLIYFQGNSAPDKSGLPSDRFSAERTGGSVSTLTIQRTQQEDSAVYLCASSLRGLETQYFGPGTRLLVL.

This clone was observed a few times. V gene TRBV3-1 (or the pseudogene TRBV3-2) combines with J gene TRBJ2-7; 7 nucleotides match TRBD2. The CDR3 loop spans 14 amino acids. Trimming cost V 4 bases and J 3 bases; bases outside gene matches: 6. Germline CDR1 LGHDT, CDR2 YNNKEL (reference sequence). CDR3 DNA: TGTGCCAGCAGCCTGGGGACTACCCTCTACGAGCAGTACTTC. Translating it yields CASSLGTTLYEQYF.

CDR3 in amino acids: CASSQGQGVGQPQHF. The CDR3 DNA reads as TGCGCCAGCAGCCAAGGACAGGGGGTAGGGCAGCCCCAGCATTTT. This chain connects TRBV4-3 to TRBJ1-5; 9 bases map to TRBD1. CDR1 is LGHNA, CDR2 YSLEER, per germline. The V and J ends lost 1 base and 7 bases, in that order; junction bases with no gene match: 5. The CDR3 is made up of 15 amino acids.

V gene TRBV19 combines with J gene TRBJ1-3, with unresolved D. V dropped 6 bases and J dropped 3 bases, with 9 bases sitting between them. CDR1 is LNHDA and CDR2 is SQIVND in the germline V gene (reference sequence). The CDR3 is 13 residues long. The CDR3 DNA sequence: TGTGCCAGTAGCCCTACCGTTGGAAACACCATATATTTT. Its translation: CASSPTVGNTIYF.